The clone carrying this TCR beta chain was picked up a small number of times. Its antigen is unknown. Regions amplified from RNA transcripts were the TCR beta CDR3 regions. The HTBI set primed first-round TCR CDR3 RT-PCR. TCRdb itself ran the multiplex PCR reads through MiXCR, one entry per CDR3 protein. The repertoire includes around 620,000 distinct CDR3 sequences, more than 45% of them detected once, and roughly 19% sits in the top ten. This entry is derived from a study of T cells in Graves' hyperthyroidism and ophthalmopathy. V lost 4 bases to trimming and J lost 7 bases; unmatched junction nucleotides: 10. The CDR3 covers 15 residues. Germline V gene lookup returns CDR1 SGDLS and CDR2 YYNGEE. General study results and limits: The model identified upcoming ophthalmopathy a median about six months ahead of onset. Most thyroid clonotypes expanded above 0.001 appeared in blood too.

Exclusion criteria comprised uncontrolled infection, other autoimmune disease, pregnancy or lactation. Thyroid ultrasound and orbital computed tomography, with clinical symptoms and serum thyroxine and TRAb, informed diagnoses. This TCR was recovered from an adult woman with Graves' disease, either hyperthyroidism or ophthalmopathy (not recorded which). The V and J genes are TRBV9 and TRBJ2-5; 10 positions agree with TRBD2. The material sequenced was peripheral blood or thyroid tissue (not recorded which). The CDR3 DNA sequence: TGTGCCAGCAGCCCGAGACTAGCGGGTACGGGGACCCAGTACTTC. This translates into CASSPRLAGTGTQYF.